This T cell receptor (beta chain) was obtained from a study of cytomegalovirus exposure and HLA in healthy donors. The repertoire was sequenced with immunoSEQ multiplex PCR; TCRdb's copy has only in-frame clones and lacks some. The data contain over 120,000 clones, roughly 87% of them singletons. With 1 base removed from V and 5 bases from J, the gap between germline ends came to 9 bases. The CDR3 is made up of 13 amino acids. Germline CDR1 is SEHNR and CDR2 is FQNEAQ (reference sequence). Study-wide points: In vitro assays verified that a few CMV-associated chains recognized CMV antigens specifically.

A remark on this clone: Its antigen is currently unknown.

The chain carries TRBV7-9 and TRBJ2-7; a possible D gene is TRBD2 (6 bases). This receptor was taken from a man aged 18-30 years in good health and CMV-seropositive. Sequencing was performed on PBMCs. Here the CDR3 DNA reads TGTGCCAGCAGCTTAGTTCCGGGGGACGAGCAGTACTTC. Translated, it gives CASSLVPGDEQYF. Together with reference TRBV7-9 and TRBJ2-7, the CDR3 gives the full variable domain: DTGVSQNPRHKITKRGQNVTFRCDPISEHNRLYWYRQTLGQGPEFLTYFQNEAQLEKSRLLSDRFSAERPKGSFSTLEIQRTEQGDSAMYLCASSLVPGDEQYFGPGTRLTVT.